The rows below give T cell receptor beta chains drawn from one sample of a study of shared clonotypes between healthy human individuals. Using immunoSEQ multiplex PCR, the repertoire was profiled, and TCRdb retains in-frame clones only, with some absent. The sample has about 600,000 clones; approximately 97% are singletons. Input material: naive CD4+ T cells sorted from blood. The receptors come from a woman aged 25 to 45 in good health. Each CDR3 is given with its conserved first and last residue. D genes are given only for firm matches. Clone size appears in some rows only: once, few, many, or a class for an expanded clone.

v_gene	abundance	j_gene	d_gene	CDR3aa	CDR3nt
TRBV30	.	TRBJ2-5	.	CAWSVLGAPETQYF	TGTGCCTGGAGTGTACTCGGCGCCCCGGAGACCCAGTACTTC
TRBV13	.	TRBJ1-2	.	CASSLEMGGYTF	TGTGCCAGCAGCTTAGAGATGGGTGGCTACACCTTC
TRBV30	.	TRBJ2-7	TRBD2	CAWSVPGLVSYEQYF	TGTGCCTGGAGTGTACCTGGACTAGTTAGCTACGAGCAGTACTTC
TRBV6-1	few	TRBJ1-3	.	CASSNRVNSGNTIYF	TGTGCCAGCAGTAACAGGGTGAATTCTGGAAACACCATATATTTT
TRBV15	.	TRBJ2-3	.	CATSTISRVTQYF	TGTGCCACCAGCACGATCAGCAGGGTTACGCAGTATTTT
TRBV2	.	TRBJ1-2	TRBD1	CASSRTGSGYGYTF	TGTGCCAGCAGTCGGACAGGGTCTGGCTATGGCTACACCTTC
TRBV27	.	TRBJ2-3	.	CASSSQRTADTQYF	TGTGCCAGCAGTTCGCAGCGAACAGCAGATACGCAGTATTTT
TRBV9	.	TRBJ1-2	.	CASSVAASRGYGYTF	TGTGCCAGCAGCGTTGCGGCCAGCCGCGGCTATGGCTACACCTTC
TRBV2	.	TRBJ2-7	.	CASRHRDNPTYEQYF	TGTGCCAGCAGACACCGGGACAACCCTACCTACGAGCAGTACTTC
TRBV10-3	.	TRBJ1-3	.	CAISEYTGSGNTIYF	TGTGCCATCAGTGAGTATACAGGGTCTGGAAACACCATATATTTT
TRBV11-2	.	TRBJ1-1	.	CASSTGLDTEAFF	TGTGCCAGCAGTACAGGGCTGGACACTGAAGCTTTCTTT
TRBV5-1	.	TRBJ1-1	.	CASSDTGYTEAFF	TGCGCCAGCAGCGATACAGGGTACACTGAAGCTTTCTTT
TRBV5-8	.	TRBJ2-5	.	CASSLRGQMGETQYF	TGTGCCAGCAGCTTGCGGGGGCAGATGGGAGAGACCCAGTACTTC
TRBV5-1	.	TRBJ2-5	.	CASSLVSQETQYF	TGCGCCAGCAGCTTGGTTAGCCAAGAGACCCAGTACTTC
TRBV28	.	TRBJ1-5	.	CASSLLAPQDQPQHF	TGTGCCAGCAGTTTATTAGCTCCCCAGGATCAGCCCCAGCATTTT
TRBV6-6	.	TRBJ2-7	.	CASDSGGTSYEQYF	TGTGCCAGCGACTCGGGCGGGACATCCTACGAGCAGTACTTC
TRBV9	.	TRBJ2-3	.	CASSAGRRDSTDTQYF	TGTGCCAGCAGCGCCGGACGGCGGGACTCCACAGATACGCAGTATTTT
TRBV15	.	TRBJ2-7	.	CATSREEASYEQYF	TGTGCCACCAGCAGAGAGGAGGCCTCCTACGAGCAGTACTTC
TRBV19	once	TRBJ2-3	TRBD2	CASSIRAGGLSYTDTQYF	TGTGCCAGTAGTATTCGTGCGGGAGGGCTCAGTTACACAGATACGCAGTATTTT
TRBV19	.	TRBJ1-5	.	CASSTLGGGSNQPQHF	TGTGCCAGTAGCACCCTGGGAGGGGGTAGCAATCAGCCCCAGCATTTT
TRBV25-1	.	TRBJ2-3	TRBD2	CASSEPSGRGSDTQYF	TGTGCCAGCAGTGAGCCTAGCGGGAGAGGGTCAGATACGCAGTATTTT
TRBV18	.	TRBJ1-4	.	CASSFGHATNEKLFF	TGTGCCAGCTCGTTCGGACACGCAACTAATGAAAAACTGTTTTTT
TRBV4-2	.	TRBJ2-7	TRBD2	CASSRLTSDTYEQYF	TGTGCCAGCAGCCGACTGACTAGCGACACCTACGAGCAGTACTTC
TRBV5-1	.	TRBJ1-5	.	CASSLGGENQPQHF	TGCGCCAGCAGCTTAGGGGGAGAAAATCAGCCCCAGCATTTT
TRBV19	.	TRBJ2-5	.	CASSGSGLGETQYF	TGTGCCAGTAGTGGGAGCGGTCTGGGGGAGACCCAGTACTTC
TRBV5-1	once	TRBJ2-1	TRBD2	CASSYLAGTYNEQFF	TGCGCCAGCAGCTACCTAGCGGGGACCTACAATGAGCAGTTCTTC
TRBV6-1	.	TRBJ1-1	.	CASSEAHLGREAFF	TGTGCCAGCAGTGAAGCACACCTTGGCCGAGAAGCTTTCTTT
TRBV27	.	TRBJ2-7	TRBD2	CASSRVGGTTSGNHEQYF	TGTGCCAGCAGTCGTGTGGGCGGGACGACTAGCGGGAACCACGAGCAGTACTTC
TRBV12-2	.	TRBJ2-7	.	CASRLAEGALYEQYF	TGTGCAAGTCGCTTAGCGGAGGGGGCTCTCTACGAGCAGTACTTC
TRBV5-1	.	TRBJ2-2	.	CASSLGFGSGELFF	TGCGCCAGCAGCTTGGGGTTTGGCTCCGGGGAGCTGTTTTTT
TRBV4-2	.	TRBJ2-1	.	CASSQGGARRDPYNEQFF	TGTGCCAGCAGCCAAGGCGGGGCCCGGCGGGATCCCTACAATGAGCAGTTCTTC
TRBV7-8	.	TRBJ2-1	.	CASSSSRNVYNEQFF	TGTGCCAGCAGCTCCAGTAGGAACGTTTACAATGAGCAGTTCTTC
TRBV11-1	.	TRBJ2-3	TRBD2	CASSLTSGYTDTQYF	TGTGCCAGCAGCTTGACTAGCGGGTACACAGATACGCAGTATTTT
TRBV2	.	TRBJ2-3	.	CASNGLQSTDTQYF	TGTGCCAGCAACGGGTTACAAAGCACAGATACGCAGTATTTT
TRBV28	.	TRBJ1-1	.	CASSFTSGVNTEAFF	TGTGCCAGCAGTTTCACTTCAGGGGTGAACACTGAAGCTTTCTTT
TRBV27	.	TRBJ1-1	.	CASSFSRGLEAFF	TGTGCCAGCAGTTTTTCCCGGGGACTTGAAGCTTTCTTT
TRBV7-2	.	TRBJ2-2	.	CASSFWVSGELFF	TGTGCCAGCAGCTTTTGGGTCTCCGGGGAGCTGTTTTTT
TRBV28	.	TRBJ2-1	.	CASSLQLAEQFF	TGTGCCAGCAGCCTACAGCTAGCAGAGCAGTTCTTC
TRBV2	.	TRBJ2-7	TRBD2	CASSLNPSGNSYEQYF	TGTGCCAGCAGTCTGAACCCTAGCGGTAATTCCTACGAGCAGTACTTC
TRBV7-9	.	TRBJ2-5	.	CASSLSASLTKQYF	TGTGCCAGCAGCTTATCCGCGAGCCTAACTAAGCAGTACTTC
TRBV28	.	TRBJ2-7	.	CASSFEGLRYEQYF	TGTGCCAGCAGTTTTGAGGGACTCAGGTACGAGCAGTACTTC
TRBV14	.	TRBJ2-5	TRBD1	CASSSRQGVGETQYF	TGTGCCAGCAGCTCCAGACAGGGGGTAGGAGAGACCCAGTACTTC
TRBV6-6	.	TRBJ1-5	TRBD1	CASSPRQGAGNQPQHF	TGTGCCAGCAGTCCCCGACAGGGGGCGGGCAATCAGCCCCAGCATTTT
TRBV5-1	.	TRBJ1-1	TRBD1	CASRIETGAQNTEAFF	TGCGCCAGCAGAATAGAAACAGGGGCCCAGAACACTGAAGCTTTCTTT
TRBV19	.	TRBJ2-2	TRBD2	CATISGRAGTGELFF	TGTGCCACCATAAGCGGGAGGGCCGGAACCGGGGAGCTGTTTTTT
TRBV5-1	.	TRBJ2-7	TRBD1	CASSSGQSYEQYF	TGCGCCAGCAGCTCGGGACAGAGCTACGAGCAGTACTTC
TRBV14	.	TRBJ1-5	.	CASSPGLNQPQHF	TGTGCCAGCAGCCCGGGGCTAAATCAGCCCCAGCATTTT
TRBV28	.	TRBJ1-3	.	CASSSPLSSGNTIYF	TGTGCCAGCAGTTCCCCCCTAAGCTCTGGAAACACCATATATTTT
TRBV19	.	TRBJ2-1	.	CASSKQGGGYNEQFF	TGTGCCAGTAGTAAACAGGGAGGGGGATACAATGAGCAGTTCTTC
TRBV28	.	TRBJ2-1	TRBD2	CASSRGGSRYEQFF	TGTGCCAGCAGTCGCGGCGGGAGTAGGTATGAGCAGTTCTTC
TRBV11-1	once	TRBJ2-7	.	CASSLVRESYEQYF	TGTGCCAGCAGCTTGGTACGAGAATCCTACGAGCAGTACTTC
TRBV27	.	TRBJ1-1	TRBD1	CASSLFGQENTEAFF	TGTGCCAGCAGTTTATTCGGACAGGAGAACACTGAAGCTTTCTTT
TRBV4-2	.	TRBJ1-5	.	CASSQGRSPNSNQPQHF	TGTGCCAGCAGCCAAGGGAGGAGCCCCAATAGCAATCAGCCCCAGCATTTT
TRBV19	.	TRBJ2-2	.	CASSRVELSTGELFF	TGTGCCAGTAGTCGGGTTGAATTGTCCACCGGGGAGCTGTTTTTT
TRBV7-9	.	TRBJ2-2	.	CASSLRGESGELFF	TGTGCCAGCAGCTTGCGGGGCGAGTCCGGGGAGCTGTTTTTT
TRBV6-1	.	TRBJ1-3	.	CASSRTENTIYF	TGTGCCAGCAGCCGGACGGAAAACACCATATATTTT
TRBV5-4	.	TRBJ1-2	.	CASSFNRDLGYTF	TGTGCCAGCAGCTTTAACAGGGATCTGGGCTACACCTTC
TRBV5-1	.	TRBJ2-1	TRBD2	CASSLSLAGAGYNEQFF	TGCGCCAGCAGCTTATCTCTAGCGGGAGCAGGCTACAATGAGCAGTTCTTC
TRBV6-6	.	TRBJ2-7	TRBD1	CASSGDRASGEQYF	TGTGCCAGCAGTGGGGACAGGGCCTCGGGGGAGCAGTACTTC